These T cell receptor beta chains were read from a single sample in a study of blood T cell repertoires in COVID-19. TCRdb's copy holds only in-frame clones and misses some; the assay was immunoSEQ multiplex PCR. The table includes 100,000 to 150,000 clones, roughly 72% detected once. Sequenced material: peripheral blood. The receptor set was obtained from a man in his 60s with acute or convalescent COVID-19. CDR3s include the opening cysteine and the closing phenylalanine or tryptophan. D genes are given only for firm matches. Clone size is shown for a subset of rows, as once, few, many or a class of expanded clone.

v_gene	d_gene	abundance	j_gene	CDR3nt	CDR3aa
TRBV10-1	NA	NA	TRBJ2-1	TGCGCCAGCAGTGAATCCGGGGGTAATCGGGAGCAGTTCTTC	CASSESGGNREQFF
TRBV4-1	TRBD1	NA	TRBJ1-2	TGCGCCAGCAGTCTGACAGGGGAAGGCTATGGCTACACCTTC	CASSLTGEGYGYTF
TRBV7-2	NA	NA	TRBJ2-1	TGTGCCAGCAGCTACACCGGAGGGGGCAACTACAATGAGCAGTTCTTC	CASSYTGGGNYNEQFF
TRBV3-1/TRBV3-2	NA	NA	TRBJ1-6	TGTGCCAGCAGCCCAGGAGCGGGGGCGTCCAAAAATTCACCCCTCCACTTT	CASSPGAGASKNSPLHF
TRBV5-1	TRBD1	medium-sized	TRBJ2-1	TGCGCCAGCAGCCCGGGGACAGGGAACAATGAGCAGTTCTTC	CASSPGTGNNEQFF
TRBV11-3	NA	NA	TRBJ1-1	TGTGCCAGCAGCTTAACGTCAGGGCTAGGCGCTGAAGCTTTCTTT	CASSLTSGLGAEAFF
TRBV6-1	TRBD1	NA	TRBJ1-2	TGTGCCAGCAGTGAAGGTCTGACAGGGGTTGCCTATGGCTACACCTTC	CASSEGLTGVAYGYTF
TRBV5-4	TRBD1	NA	TRBJ1-3	TGTGCCAGCAGACCGACAGGGGGAAACACCATATATTTT	CASRPTGGNTIYF
TRBV9	TRBD2	NA	TRBJ2-1	TGTGCCAGCGAAACTAGCGGGAGCTCCTACAATGAGCAGTTCTTC	CASETSGSSYNEQFF
TRBV30	NA	NA	TRBJ2-2	TGTGCCTGGTACCGCGGGGCTGCCACCGGGGAGCTGTTTTTT	CAWYRGAATGELFF
TRBV5-1	NA	NA	TRBJ2-2	TGCGCCAGCAGCGCACCGATCGACAGCACGAACACCGGGGAGCTGTTTTTT	CASSAPIDSTNTGELFF
TRBV3-1/TRBV3-2	NA	NA	TRBJ2-3	TGTGCCAGCAGACTAGGAAGCACAGATACGCAGTATTTT	CASRLGSTDTQYF
TRBV19	NA	few	TRBJ1-5	TGTGCCAGTAGTATAGCCCACAATCAGCCCCAGCATTTT	CASSIAHNQPQHF
TRBV11-3	NA	NA	TRBJ2-2	TGTGCCAGCAGCTTGCAGCAGGCCACCGGGGAGCTGTTTTTT	CASSLQQATGELFF
TRBV18	NA	NA	TRBJ1-1	TGTGCCAGCTCAGCTGCTAGGCACACTGAAGCTTTCTTT	CASSAARHTEAFF
TRBV14	TRBD2	NA	TRBJ2-7	TGTGCCAGCAGTCGCCAGGCGGGGGGAACATTCGAGCAGTACTTC	CASSRQAGGTFEQYF
TRBV24-1	NA	NA	TRBJ2-2	TGTGCCACCAGTGATTTGAGTAACAAACCCGGGGAGCTGTTTTTT	CATSDLSNKPGELFF
TRBV19	NA	NA	TRBJ1-5	TGTGCCAGTAGTGAGAGGGACTATAGCAATCAGCCCCAGCATTTT	CASSERDYSNQPQHF
TRBV25-1	TRBD1	NA	TRBJ1-2	TGTGCCAGCAGTGAATATACGGGACAGCGGTGGGGCTACACCTTC	CASSEYTGQRWGYTF
TRBV2	NA	few	TRBJ1-5	TGTGCCAGCAGTAGGGAGTCTAGCAATCAGCCCCAGCATTTT	CASSRESSNQPQHF
TRBV24-1	NA	NA	TRBJ2-6	TGTGCCACCAGTGATGCGTATTCTGGGGCCAACGTCCTGACTTTC	CATSDAYSGANVLTF
TRBV5-1	TRBD2	few	TRBJ2-5	TGCGCCAGCAGCTTACCGGGACTAGCGGCCAAGGAGACCCAGTACTTC	CASSLPGLAAKETQYF
TRBV30	NA	once	TRBJ1-2	TGTGCCTGGACTGATCAGGGTCCAGACTATGGCTACACCTTC	CAWTDQGPDYGYTF
TRBV6-5	NA	NA	TRBJ1-4	TGTGCCAGCAGTTACGGGAGGAATGAAAAACTGTTTTTT	CASSYGRNEKLFF
TRBV30	TRBD1	NA	TRBJ2-5	TGTGCCTGGAGAGGGGGCTCGGAGACCCAGTACTTC	CAWRGGSETQYF
TRBV7-7	TRBD1	NA	TRBJ2-6	TGTGCCAGCAGCCCCCAGGGGGCCTTTGGGGCCAACGTCCTGACTTTC	CASSPQGAFGANVLTF
TRBV6-1	TRBD1	NA	TRBJ2-7	TGTGCCAGCAGTGAAGGATGGACAGGGTACGAGCAGTACTTC	CASSEGWTGYEQYF
TRBV30	TRBD2	NA	TRBJ2-3	TGTGCCTGGAGTGTGGGCGGGGGGGCAGCAGATACGCAGTATTTT	CAWSVGGGAADTQYF
TRBV29-1	TRBD2	NA	TRBJ2-7	TGCAGCGTGAGCAGGACTAGCGGGAAATACGAGCAGTACTTC	CSVSRTSGKYEQYF
TRBV19	TRBD2	NA	TRBJ2-2	TGTGCCAGTACCACCAACCCCCGACTAGCGGGGGCCGGGGAGCTGTTTTTT	CASTTNPRLAGAGELFF
TRBV7-2	NA	NA	TRBJ2-2	TGTGCCAGCAGCTTAGGGCAGGGAGGACACGGGGAGCTGTTTTTT	CASSLGQGGHGELFF
TRBV7-8	NA	NA	TRBJ1-4	TGTGCCAGCAGCGAACGGAAGGGGAATGAAAAACTGTTTTTT	CASSERKGNEKLFF
TRBV7-9	TRBD2	NA	TRBJ2-7	TGTGCCAGCGGACTAGCGCAGGGCGAGCAGTACTTC	CASGLAQGEQYF
TRBV24-1	TRBD1	NA	TRBJ2-3	TGTGCCACCAGTGATGGGGGACAGGGGGCATCAGATACGCAGTATTTT	CATSDGGQGASDTQYF
TRBV6-1	NA	NA	TRBJ1-1	TGTGCCAGCAGTGAAAATAGGAACACTGAAGCTTTCTTT	CASSENRNTEAFF
TRBV11-3	TRBD2	NA	TRBJ2-7	TGTGCCAGCAGCTTACTCGGGCTAGCGGGAGGAGAGGACTACGAGCAGTACTTC	CASSLLGLAGGEDYEQYF
TRBV24-1	TRBD1	NA	TRBJ2-5	TGTGCCACCAGTGATTTTGGGACAGGGCTAGAGACCCAGTACTTC	CATSDFGTGLETQYF
TRBV11-2	NA	few	TRBJ1-1	TGTGCCAGCAGCAAGGACATGAACACTGAAGCTTTCTTT	CASSKDMNTEAFF
TRBV4-1	TRBD2	NA	TRBJ2-2	TGCGCCAGCAGCTCCGGGACTAGCGGGGGGGCGGCCACCGGGGAGCTGTTTTTT	CASSSGTSGGAATGELFF
TRBV5-1	NA	NA	TRBJ2-5	TGCGCCAGCAGCTTGGGCCGCGCCCAAGAGACCCAGTACTTC	CASSLGRAQETQYF
TRBV18	NA	few	TRBJ2-1	TGTGCCAGCTCACCCGCGAGCGGGTTCCGCGGCAATGAGCAGTTCTTC	CASSPASGFRGNEQFF
TRBV6-5	NA	NA	TRBJ2-3	TGTGCCAGCAGCGCTTCTAATGTGCTAGCAGATACGCAGTATTTT	CASSASNVLADTQYF
TRBV7-3	NA	NA	TRBJ2-2	TGTGCCAGCAGCTTCGTTGGCCCGTACACCGGGGAGCTGTTTTTT	CASSFVGPYTGELFF
TRBV6-5	TRBD2	NA	TRBJ2-1	TGTGCCAGCAGTTACGGACTAGCGGCATCAAACAATGAGCAGTTCTTC	CASSYGLAASNNEQFF